This T cell receptor beta chain was sequenced in a study of OX40 agonist ivuxolimab in advanced cancers. Study overall: Patients treated during dose escalation were battling hepatocellular carcinoma, melanoma, renal cell or head and neck cancer. Anti-PD-1, anti-PD-L1 or anti-CTLA-4 therapy given earlier was allowed, and 30% to 45% had some. Of the patients, three showed partial responses, one with hepatocellular carcinoma and two with cutaneous melanoma.

Study-wide results and limits: Fewer expanded clones were found on average in CD4+ than in CD8+ T cells.

Assay used: immunoSEQ multiplex PCR; TCRdb lists only in-frame clones, some missing. The data contain more than 9,500 clones, around 81% of them singletons. V lost 2 bases and J lost 6; bases outside the gene matches: 8. Germline V gives CDR1 SGHKS, CDR2 YYEKEE (reference sequence). This CDR3 region has 14 residues. As to this clone: The antigen is unknown.

The chain recombines TRBV5-5 with TRBJ2-7, with 7 bases aligning to TRBD2. This sequence was found in an adult with an advanced solid tumor such as melanoma, head and neck, liver or kidney cancer. The sequences come from CD4+ or CD8+ T cells sorted from blood, collected in a trial of the OX40 agonist ivuxolimab. CDR3 bases: TGTGCCAGCAGCTTTTTGAGGGAGGGCGGCGAGCAGTACTTC. It specifies CASSFLREGGEQYF.